These 21 T cell receptor beta chains were sequenced from one sample in a study of diagnostic markers for celiac disease. Following a re-call of the reads, TCRdb has one entry per CDR3 protein and lacks DNA. Its table lists approximately 3,500 distinct CDR3 sequences. Sample: either unsorted cells or a sorted T cell fraction (not recorded which). These receptors were obtained from a human donor. This table probably holds off-target reads from a library built for another chain.

CDR3: CASSREMNTEAFF. The J gene is TRBJ1-1, the V gene TRBV5-1. The CDR3 is 13 amino acids. Looked up from germline, CDR1 is SGHRS and CDR2 is YFSETQ. The full variable domain, its missing parts supplied by reference TRBV5-1 and TRBJ1-1, is KAGVTQTPRYLIKTRGQQVTLSCSPISGHRSVSWYQQTPGQGLQFLFEYFSETQRNKGNFPGRFSGRQFSNSRSEMNVSTLELGDSALYLCASSREMNTEAFFGQGTRLTVV.

V and J are TRBV6-2 or TRBV6-3 and TRBJ1-2. CDR1 is MNHEY and CDR2 is SVGEGT in the germline V gene. The CDR3 runs 12 residues. The CDR3 loop reads CASSLSNYGYTF.

V and J are TRBV7-2 and TRBJ2-7. This CDR3 has 14 residues. Germline CDR1 SGHTA, CDR2 FQGNSA. The CDR3 region is CASSLAGSSYEQYF.

The chain employs TRBV6-6 and TRBJ1-1. Germline V gives CDR1 MNHNY, CDR2 SVGAGI (reference sequence). The CDR3 contains 14 residues. CDR3 loop: CASSYSYEVREAFF.

This rearrangement joins TRBV5-1 to TRBJ1-3; the TCRdb call, TRBD1, lacks DNA for checking. Germline V CDR1 and CDR2: SGHRS, YFSETQ. The CDR3 has 14 residues. CDR3 protein: CASRGQGARNTIYF.

This clonotype registers medium-sized by frequency. The chain couples TRBV10-3 to TRBJ2-7; TCRdb outputs TRBD1, but without DNA this stays unchecked. From germline, CDR1 is ENHRY and CDR2 SYGVKD. The CDR3 covers 13 residues. This chain's CDR3 is CAIRGQDLYEQYF.

The chain links TRBV27 to TRBJ2-1; TCRdb selects TRBD2, and the lack of DNA leaves this call unchecked. The CDR3 is 14 amino acids. Germline-derived CDR1 and CDR2 are MNHEY and SMNVEV (reference sequence). The CDR3 reads CASRRGSGINEQFF.

The genes are TRBV5-5 and TRBJ2-3; the D gene TCRdb calls, TRBD1, cannot be checked with no DNA. The CDR3 extends over 15 amino acids. Germline V gene data show CDR1 as SGHKS and CDR2 as YYEKEE (reference sequence). CDR3: CASSLMTGGPDTQYF.

This chain links TRBV7-8 with TRBJ1-3. Germline V gives CDR1 SGHVS, CDR2 FQNEAQ. The CDR3 covers 13 residues. CDR3: CASSLTSGNTIYF.

The chain links TRBV7-8 to TRBJ2-3. The CDR3 loop spans 12 amino acids. Germline CDR1 is SGHVS and CDR2 is FQNEAQ. The CDR3 reads CASTQSTDTQYF.

The rearrangement uses TRBV27 and TRBJ1-6; TCRdb's assignment of TRBD1 cannot be checked, as there is no DNA. The CDR3 sequence is 16 residues long. Germline V CDR1 and CDR2: MNHEY, SMNVEV (reference sequence). CDR3 in amino acids: CASSLSRGGRESPLHF.

This clonotype shows up as medium-sized by frequency. The chain employs TRBV7-9 and TRBJ2-5. The CDR3 runs to 15 residues. Germline CDR1 is SEHNR and CDR2 is FQNEAQ (reference sequence). This CDR3 reads CASSFPIGSQETQYF.

The J gene is TRBJ2-5, the V gene TRBV5-1; TCRdb names TRBD2, which stays unverified in the absence of DNA. This CDR3 has 13 residues. Germline CDR1 reads SGHRS; CDR2 reads YFSETQ. This CDR3 reads CASSTGTRETQYF.

The chain is built from TRBV30 and TRBJ2-3. The germline V gene has CDR1 GTSNPN and CDR2 SVGIG (reference sequence). This CDR3 has 11 residues. CDR3: CAWSGADTQYF.

The chain joins TRBV4-3 to TRBJ2-5; absent DNA, TCRdb's TRBD2 call cannot be checked. Germline V gene data show CDR1 as LGHNA and CDR2 as YSLEER. The CDR3 has 18 amino acids. The CDR3 sequence is CASSPRGGAGGYQETQYF.

The chain employs TRBV18 and TRBJ1-5; no DNA is available, so the TRBD1 call from TCRdb remains unchecked. CDR1 and CDR2 (germline): KGHSH, LQKENI. The CDR3 is 15 amino acids. The CDR3 reads CASSLGGNSNQPQHF.

The chain combines TRBV12-3 or TRBV12-4 with TRBJ2-5. This CDR3 has 11 residues. CDR3 protein: CASRMLETQYF.

By frequency, this clonotype registers medium-sized. The J gene is TRBJ1-6, the V gene TRBV7-9; TCRdb gives TRBD1 as the D gene, but with no DNA this cannot be confirmed. Germline V gives CDR1 SEHNR, CDR2 FQNEAQ (reference sequence). This CDR3 has 13 amino acids. CDR3 loop: CASSTRGDSPLHF. Supplemented by reference TRBV7-9 and TRBJ1-6, the full variable domain reads DTGVSQNPRHKITKRGQNVTFRCDPISEHNRLYWYRQTLGQGPEFLTYFQNEAQLEKSRLLSDRFSAERPKGSFSTLEIQRTEQGDSAMYLCASSTRGDSPLHFGNGTRLTVT.

Frequency places this clonotype as medium-sized. The CDR3 reads CSATSGSATGELFF. This chain connects TRBV20-1 to TRBJ2-2; TCRdb gives TRBD2 as the D gene, but with no DNA this cannot be confirmed. Per germline, CDR1 DFQATT and CDR2 SNEGSKA (reference sequence). The CDR3 has 14 residues.

This clonotype is labeled medium-sized based on frequency. The rearrangement links TRBV7-8 to TRBJ1-6; the TRBD1 assignment by TCRdb is unverifiable without DNA. The CDR3 extends over 14 amino acids. Germline loops: CDR1 SGHVS, CDR2 FQNEAQ. CDR3 amino acids: CASSFDRMNSPLHF.

The V gene is TRBV14, the J gene TRBJ2-7; lacking DNA, the TRBD1 call made by TCRdb goes unchecked. Germline lookup yields CDR1 SGHDN and CDR2 FVKESK. The length of the CDR3 is 13 residues. CDR3 residues: CASSRGHAYEQYF. The entire variable domain, with the rest obtained from reference TRBV14 and TRBJ2-7, is as follows: EAGVTQFPSHSVIEKGQTVTLRCDPISGHDNLYWYRRVMGKEIKFLLHFVKESKQDESGMPNNRFLAERTGGTYSTLKVQPAELEDSGVYFCASSRGHAYEQYFGPGTRLTVT.